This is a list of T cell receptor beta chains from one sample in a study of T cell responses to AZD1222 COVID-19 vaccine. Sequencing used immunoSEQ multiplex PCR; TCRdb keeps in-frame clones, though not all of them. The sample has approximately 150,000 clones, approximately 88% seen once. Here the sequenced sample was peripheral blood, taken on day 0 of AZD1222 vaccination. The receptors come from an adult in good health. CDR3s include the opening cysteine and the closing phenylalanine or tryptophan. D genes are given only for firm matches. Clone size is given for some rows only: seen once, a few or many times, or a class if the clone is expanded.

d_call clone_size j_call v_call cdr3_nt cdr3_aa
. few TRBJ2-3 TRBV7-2 TGTGCCAGCAGCCCCCGGAGGGGTAGAGGGTTCACAGATACGCAGTATTTT CASSPRRGRGFTDTQYF
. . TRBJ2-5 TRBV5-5 TGTGCCAGCAGCTTGATACGGCCGGGGCCGATGATCCAAGAGACCCAGTACTTC CASSLIRPGPMIQETQYF
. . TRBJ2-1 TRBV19 TGTGCCAGTAGTATAGTGCGGGATTCCCATGAGCAGTTCTTC CASSIVRDSHEQFF
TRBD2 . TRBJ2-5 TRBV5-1 TGCGCCAGCAGCACTGGAGGCCTTGGCGCGGGAGGGCCCCAAGAGACCCAGTACTTC CASSTGGLGAGGPQETQYF
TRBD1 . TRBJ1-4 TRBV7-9 TGTGCCAGCAGTCCTGGCCCGGGACAGGGAGCAACTAATGAAAAACTGTTTTTT CASSPGPGQGATNEKLFF
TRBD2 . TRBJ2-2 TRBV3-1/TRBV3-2 TGTGCCAGCAGCCCCCGGCGGGGGGCTGACACCGGGGAGCTGTTTTTT CASSPRRGADTGELFF
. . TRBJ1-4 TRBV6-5 TGTGCCAGCAGAACGGACATGGCTGAAAAACTGTTTTTT CASRTDMAEKLFF
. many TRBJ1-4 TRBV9 TGTGCCAGCAGCGTAGGGGCAGGGAGTAATGAAAAACTGTTTTTT CASSVGAGSNEKLFF
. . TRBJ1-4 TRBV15 TGTGCCACCAGCAGAACCGGGACGGATAATGAAAAACTGTTTTTT CATSRTGTDNEKLFF
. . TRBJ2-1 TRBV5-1 TGCGCCAGCAGCTTTAGCGTAAGCTCCTACAATGAGCAGTTCTTC CASSFSVSSYNEQFF
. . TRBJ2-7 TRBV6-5 TGTGCCAGCAGTTCCAGGGACGGATTGTACGAGCAGTACTTC CASSSRDGLYEQYF
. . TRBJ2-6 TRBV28 TGTGCCAGCAGTTTTCTGGGGTCTGGGGCCAACGTCCTGACTTTC CASSFLGSGANVLTF
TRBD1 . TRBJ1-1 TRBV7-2 TGTGCCAGCAGACGGACAGGGACCATGAACACTGAAGCTTTCTTT CASRRTGTMNTEAFF
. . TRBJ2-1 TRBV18 TGTGCCAGCTCACAGGCGAAGCCCCCCTACAATGAGCAGTTCTTC CASSQAKPPYNEQFF
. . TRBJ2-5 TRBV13 TGTGCCAGCAGCCCCCGGACCGAAGGGGAGACCCAGTACTTC CASSPRTEGETQYF
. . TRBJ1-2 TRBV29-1 TGCAGCGTTGTAACCTCGGGGCGCCGGCCTGGAGGCTACACCTTC CSVVTSGRRPGGYTF
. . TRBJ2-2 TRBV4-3 TGCGCCAGCAGCCAAGAGTTATTCGAACAGGGTGGGACCGGGGAGCTGTTTTTT CASSQELFEQGGTGELFF
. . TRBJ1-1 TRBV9 TGTGCCAGCAGCGCCCAGGGAACTGAAGCTTTCTTT CASSAQGTEAFF
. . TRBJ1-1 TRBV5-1 TGCGCCAGCACCCGCCCGGGCTTGAACACTGAAGCTTTCTTT CASTRPGLNTEAFF
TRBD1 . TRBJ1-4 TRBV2 TGTGCCAGCAGTGAAATAGGGACAGGGAATGAAAAACTGTTTTTT CASSEIGTGNEKLFF
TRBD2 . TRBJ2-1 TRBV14 TGTGCCAGCAGCCAAGGAGGGACTAGCGGACACAATGAGCAGTTCTTC CASSQGGTSGHNEQFF
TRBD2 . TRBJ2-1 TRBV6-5 TGTGCCACCCGGATGGGACTAGCGGGGGTCAATGAGCAGTTCTTC CATRMGLAGVNEQFF
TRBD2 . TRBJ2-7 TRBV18 TGTGCCAGCTCACCACGCGCGGGGGACGGGCCCTACGAGCAGTACTTC CASSPRAGDGPYEQYF
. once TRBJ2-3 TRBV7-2 TGTGCCAGCAGCAGTAGAGGTTGGCGGGATGGGGTCTGGACAGATACGCAGTATTTT CASSSRGWRDGVWTDTQYF
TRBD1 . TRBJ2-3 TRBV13 TGTGCCAGCAGCGTCCGGGACAGGGGAATCGAAGATACGCAGTATTTT CASSVRDRGIEDTQYF
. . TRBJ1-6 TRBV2 TGTGCCAGCAGTGATGGTTTCTACCAGCGTATCCCTTCGGTATTTCCCCTCCACTTT CASSDGFYQRIPSVFPLHF
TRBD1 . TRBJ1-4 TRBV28 TGTGCCAGCAGTCTCCCACCGGATTTGTGGGGACAGGCAGGGGAAAAACTGTTTTTT CASSLPPDLWGQAGEKLFF
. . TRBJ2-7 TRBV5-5 TGTGCCAGCAGCTTGGGTACCCGGTCACGGGCCTACGAGCAGTACTTC CASSLGTRSRAYEQYF
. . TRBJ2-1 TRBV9 TGTGCCAGCAGCGTACTAGAGGCCCCCCTCAATGAGCAGTTCTTC CASSVLEAPLNEQFF
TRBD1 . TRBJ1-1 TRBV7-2 TGTGCCAGCAGTTTATCGGGGACAGGGAACACTGAAGCTTTCTTT CASSLSGTGNTEAFF
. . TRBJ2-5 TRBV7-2 TGTGCCAGCAGCTTAGGATTGCGTTCGGGGACCCAGTACTTC CASSLGLRSGTQYF
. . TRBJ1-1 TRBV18 TGTGCCAGCTCACAAAGGACAGCGAACACTGAAGCTTTCTTT CASSQRTANTEAFF
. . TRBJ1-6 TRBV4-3 TGCGCCAGCAGCCAAGAAGTGTACCGGAGCTCCTATAATTCACCCCTCCACTTT CASSQEVYRSSYNSPLHF
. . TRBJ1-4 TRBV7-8 TGTGCCAGCAGCCCCAGAGAGCTCCGGGATGAAAAACTGTTTTTT CASSPRELRDEKLFF
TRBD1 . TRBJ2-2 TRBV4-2 TGTGCCAGCAGCCCGGAGGACAGGGTCGTGAACACCGGGGAGCTGTTTTTT CASSPEDRVVNTGELFF
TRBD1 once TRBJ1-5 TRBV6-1 TGTGCCAGCAGTGAAAGTCGGGCCGACAGGGGGCTGCGCAATCAGCCCCAGCATTTT CASSESRADRGLRNQPQHF
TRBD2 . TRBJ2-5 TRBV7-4 TGTGCCAGCAGCTCTCGGGGTAGCGGGCAACAAGAGACCCAGTACTTC CASSSRGSGQQETQYF
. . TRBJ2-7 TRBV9 TGTGCCAGCAGCGTAGGACAGGAGCAGTACTTC CASSVGQEQYF
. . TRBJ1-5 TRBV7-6 TGTGCCAGCAGCTTAGCAGCCGGGTATAGCAATCAGCCCCAGCATTTT CASSLAAGYSNQPQHF
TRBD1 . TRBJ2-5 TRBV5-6 TGTGCCAGCAGCCGAGACCCTGGGACAGGGCGAGAGACCCAGTACTTC CASSRDPGTGRETQYF
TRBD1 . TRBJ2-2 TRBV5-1 TGCGCCAGCAGCTTTTATTACCAGGGGGCAACCGGGGAGCTGTTTTTT CASSFYYQGATGELFF
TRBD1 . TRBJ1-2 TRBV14 TGTGCCAGCAGCCAAAGGCCCGGACAGGGGCTAGGCTATGGCTACACCTTC CASSQRPGQGLGYGYTF
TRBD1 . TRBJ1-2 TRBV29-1 TGCAGCGCCCAACCGGGTGACAGGGGGCTGTACACCTTC CSAQPGDRGLYTF
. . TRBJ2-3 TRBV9 TGTGCCAGCAGTGGCGGGCTCTCCCCCTCCACAGATACGCAGTATTTT CASSGGLSPSTDTQYF
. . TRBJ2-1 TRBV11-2 TGTGCCAGCAGCACCCCTAGGGGGAGAAACAATGAGCAGTTCTTC CASSTPRGRNNEQFF
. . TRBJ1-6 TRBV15 TGTGCCACCAGCAGAGTGGCCAGGGGTGAATCACCCCTCCACTTT CATSRVARGESPLHF
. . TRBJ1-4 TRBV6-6 TGTGCCAGCAGTTACTCGAGGGGGAATTCTGAAAAACTGTTTTTT CASSYSRGNSEKLFF
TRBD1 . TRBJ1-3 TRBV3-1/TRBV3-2 TGTGCCAGCAGCCAAGATCCCCAAGGGGGCTACTCTGGAAACACCATATATTTT CASSQDPQGGYSGNTIYF
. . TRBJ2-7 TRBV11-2 TGTGCCAGCAGCTTAGCGGTACAGTACGAGCAGTACTTC CASSLAVQYEQYF
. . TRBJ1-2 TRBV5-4 TGTGCCAGCAGCCCATGGGACAAGGGGTATGGCTACACCTTC CASSPWDKGYGYTF
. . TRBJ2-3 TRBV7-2 TGTGCCAGCAGCTTAGAACGGGCAGGGGGCACAGATACGCAGTATTTT CASSLERAGGTDTQYF
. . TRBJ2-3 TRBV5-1 TGCGCCAGCAGCTCCTATGCGGGGGCTGGAGATACGCAGTATTTT CASSSYAGAGDTQYF
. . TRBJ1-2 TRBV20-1 TGCAGTGCTAGTTTAAGTGCCTCAGTCACTGGCTACACCTTC CSASLSASVTGYTF
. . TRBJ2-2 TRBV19 TGTGCCAGTAGTATAGATTGGACCGAGGAGCTGTTTTTT CASSIDWTEELFF
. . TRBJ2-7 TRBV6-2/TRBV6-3 TGTGCCAGCAGTTCTGGGACTCCTCCCTACGAGCAGTACTTC CASSSGTPPYEQYF